Below are 17 T cell receptor beta chains sequenced from a single sample in a study of T-cell reconstitution after alpha-beta-depleted transplantation in children. As it was prepared, the TCRbeta library received unique molecular identifiers. In TCRdb, the PCR reads were re-called with MiXCR into one record per CDR3 protein. Among 150,000 to 250,000 distinct CDR3 sequences, just over 14% were seen once, and the ten largest hold about 13%. The sample in question was PBMCs from the stem cell graft donor, obtained from the stem cell graft. These TCRs come from a human donor who donated a stem cell graft to a child with acute lymphoblastic leukemia.

Ten or more counts support this clonotype. This sequence joins TRBV20-1 and TRBJ1-5; maybe TRBD1 (6 bases). The V end lost 2 bases, the J end lost 2 bases, and 13 bases lay between the germline ends. The CDR3 is made up of 15 amino acids. Looked up from germline, CDR1 is DFQATT and CDR2 is SNEGSKA (reference sequence). This CDR3 is CSARLGAGGNQPQHF. The CDR3 DNA sequence: TGCAGTGCTAGATTGGGGGCTGGGGGCAATCAGCCCCAGCATTTT.

This clonotype was observed at least ten times. The CDR3 coding sequence is TGCGCCAGCAGCCTCCCCCGGGAGGGTGCCGAGCAGTACTTC. Its protein is CASSLPREGAEQYF. The chain recombines TRBV5-1 with TRBJ2-7, with TRBD2 matching 8 bases. Germline-derived CDR1 and CDR2 are SGHRS and YFSETQ. The CDR3 length is 14 residues. Trimming took 4 bases from V and 6 from J; bases not matched to a gene: 9.

The CDR3 here is CASSLSRTGQAFF. The CDR3 DNA follows: TGTGCCAGCAGTTTAAGTCGTACAGGCCAAGCTTTCTTT. The V gene is TRBV12-3 or TRBV12-4, the J gene TRBJ1-1, with D perhaps TRBD1 (5 bases). V was pared by 2 bases and J by 9 bases, with 13 bases between. The CDR3 spans 13 residues.

This clonotype was seen just once. The genes are TRBV7-2 and TRBJ1-5, with D possibly TRBD1 on 5 matching bases. Germline V gives CDR1 SGHTA, CDR2 FQGNSA. Between the trimmed V and J ends, which lost 3 bases and 7 bases, there was a span of 13 bases. This CDR3 region has 14 residues. This CDR3 is CASSLEQDRQPQHF. In DNA form, the CDR3 reads TGTGCCAGCAGCTTGGAACAGGATAGACAGCCCCAGCATTTT. The full variable domain, completed using reference TRBV7-2 and TRBJ1-5, is GAGVSQSPSNKVTEKGKDVELRCDPISGHTALYWYRQSLGQGLEFLIYFQGNSAPDKSGLPSDRFSAERTGGSVSTLTIQRTQQEDSAVYLCASSLEQDRQPQHFGDGTRLSIL.

This rearrangement joins TRBV20-1 to TRBJ2-4, with a possible D match to TRBD2 (5 bases). V gave up 0 bases and J gave up 7 bases, with 13 bases separating them. CDR3 length: 14 amino acids. Germline V gene data show CDR1 as DFQATT and CDR2 as SNEGSKA (reference sequence). Here the CDR3 DNA reads TGCAGTGCTAGAGATGGGAGCAGACGGAACATTCAGTACTTC. It translates to CSARDGSRRNIQYF.

This clonotype was observed a handful of times. J is TRBJ1-1 and V is TRBV29-1; tentative D call: TRBD1 (5 bases). Trimming left V 7 bases short and J 4 bases short, with 13 bases between. CDR3 length: 12 residues. Germline V gene data show CDR1 as SQVTM and CDR2 as ANQGSEA. This CDR3 reads CSARWGGTEAFF. The CDR3 DNA reads TGCAGCGCCAGATGGGGGGGCACTGAAGCTTTCTTT.

This clonotype appeared many times. This sequence joins TRBV5-6 and TRBJ2-5, with D hard to call. Germline values: CDR1 SGHDT, CDR2 YYEEEE. The CDR3 totals 13 residues. Trimming left V 4 bases short and J 2 bases short, with 9 bases between. CDR3 nucleotide sequence: TGTGCCAGCAGCCATCTATTTCAAGAGACCCAGTACTTC. Translation: CASSHLFQETQYF. Using reference TRBV5-6 and TRBJ2-5 for the parts outside the CDR3, the full variable domain is DAGVTQSPTHLIKTRGQQVTLRCSPKSGHDTVSWYQQALGQGPQFIFQYYEEEERQRGNFPDRFSGHQFPNYSSELNVNALLLGDSALYLCASSHLFQETQYFGPGTRLLVL.

Written as DNA, the CDR3 is TGTGCCAGCAGCTTAGGCCTGGGTATTTCCTACGAGCAGTACTTC. It codes for CASSLGLGISYEQYF. The genes are TRBV13 and TRBJ2-7; unclear D gene. Per germline, CDR1 PRHDT and CDR2 FYEKMQ (reference sequence). V lost 0 bases, J lost 1 base, and 10 bases lay in between. The CDR3 extends over 15 amino acids.

Ten or more counts support this clonotype. This chain connects TRBV20-1 to TRBJ1-2; D is ambiguous. Germline CDR1 reads DFQATT; CDR2 reads SNEGSKA (reference sequence). Trimming took off 0 bases at V and 10 bases at J, with 9 bases between the two ends. This CDR3 region has 11 residues. The CDR3 DNA sequence: TGCAGTGCTAGAGAAGGGAACTTCTACACCTTC. Protein sequence: CSAREGNFYTF.

This clonotype has at least ten counts. The V gene is TRBV5-1, the J gene TRBJ1-2; TRBD1 matches 9 bases. The CDR3 spans 15 residues. Germline V gene lookup returns CDR1 SGHRS and CDR2 YFSETQ. With 6 bases clipped from V and 3 bases from J, the junction kept 9 bases outside the gene matches. The DNA of the CDR3 is TGCGCCAGCAACTTAAGGACAGGGGCTGACTATGGCTACACCTTC. Its protein is CASNLRTGADYGYTF.

Details on this clonotype: A clone one base away is much larger, so this may be a read error. The genes are TRBV5-1 and TRBJ2-5, with 9 bases aligning to TRBD1. V trimming: 0 bases; J trimming: 7 bases; junction bases outside the gene matches: 10. The CDR3 length is 16 residues. The germline V gene encodes CDR1 SGHRS and CDR2 YFSETQ. The CDR3 DNA is TGCGCCAGCAGCTTGGACACAGGGGGCTTTGGCGGGACCCAGTACTTC. It yields the protein CASSLDTGGFGGTQYF.

CDR3 residues: CASSLDAGPPRDTQYF. The CDR3 DNA reads as TGTGCCAGCAGCTTAGATGCTGGCCCACCCAGGGATACGCAGTATTTT. The V and J genes are TRBV7-9 and TRBJ2-3; D unresolved. CDR3 length: 16 residues. V dropped 1 base and J dropped 6 bases, with 17 bases sitting between them. The germline gives CDR1 SEHNR, CDR2 FQNEAQ (reference sequence).

This chain connects TRBV21-1 to TRBJ2-7; no check of the table's D call, TRBD2, against the DNA was made. TRBV21-1 is a pseudogene locus. This CDR3 has 19 amino acids. The CDR3 loop is CASSKGGGVPTKRRLEQYF. CDR3 in DNA: TGTGCCAGCAGCAAAGGGGGAGGGGTCCCAACCAAACGACGACTTGAGCAGTACTTC.

This clonotype has at least ten counts. The chain carries TRBV29-1 and TRBJ1-2, with D perhaps matching TRBD1 (6 bases). This CDR3 comprises 16 residues. The V and J ends lost 2 bases and 0 bases respectively, with 16 bases between them. Germline loops: CDR1 SQVTM, CDR2 ANQGSEA. The DNA of the CDR3 is TGCAGCGTTGAAAGGGGGTCAAGGAACCCTAACTATGGCTACACCTTC. Translated, it gives CSVERGSRNPNYGYTF.

The table lists this clonotype with many counts. The rearrangement joins TRBV7-2 to TRBJ2-1; maybe TRBD1 (6 bases). The V and J ends lost 6 bases and 2 bases respectively, with 11 bases between them. Looked up from germline, CDR1 is SGHTA and CDR2 is FQGNSA. CDR3 length: 14 residues. The CDR3 coding sequence is TGTGCCAGCAGTCCCGGACAGCCCTACAATGAGCAGTTCTTC. Translating gives CASSPGQPYNEQFF.

Details on this clonotype: A read error may produce the germline difference seen at one junction end. The V and J genes are TRBV27 and TRBJ1-1; perhaps TRBD1 as D (5 bases). There are 19 residues in the CDR3. Germline V gene lookup returns CDR1 MNHEY and CDR2 SMNVEV (reference sequence). CDR3 DNA: TGTGCCAACAGTTTTAGGTTGGTCGTAGGGGCGCGGGGGAACACTGAAGCTTTCTTT. Its translation is CANSFRLVVGARGNTEAFF.

This clonotype was detected many times. The chain has TRBV20-1 and TRBJ2-7; 7 positions match TRBD2. The V and J ends lost 3 bases and 4 bases, in that order; junction bases with no gene match: 6. Germline V lookup: CDR1 DFQATT, CDR2 SNEGSKA (reference sequence). The CDR3 totals 13 residues. Here the CDR3 reads CSASGRRSYEQYF. The CDR3 DNA follows: TGCAGTGCTAGCGGGAGGAGGTCTTACGAGCAGTACTTC.